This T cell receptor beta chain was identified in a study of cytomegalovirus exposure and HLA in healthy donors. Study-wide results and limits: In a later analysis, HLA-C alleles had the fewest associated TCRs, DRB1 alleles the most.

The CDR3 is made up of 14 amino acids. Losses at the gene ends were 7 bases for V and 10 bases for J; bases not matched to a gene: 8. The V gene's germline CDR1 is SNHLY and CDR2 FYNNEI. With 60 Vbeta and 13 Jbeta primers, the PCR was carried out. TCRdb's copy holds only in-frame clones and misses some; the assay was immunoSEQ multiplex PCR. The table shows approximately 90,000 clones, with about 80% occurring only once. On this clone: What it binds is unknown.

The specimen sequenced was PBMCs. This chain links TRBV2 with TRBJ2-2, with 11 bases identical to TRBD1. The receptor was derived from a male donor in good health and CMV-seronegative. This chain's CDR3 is CASKMDRGREELFF. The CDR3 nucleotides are TGTGCCAGCAAGATGGACAGGGGGCGCGAGGAGCTGTTTTTT.